This TCR beta chain was captured by sequencing in a study of neurological immune-mediated disorders. Overall study findings and caveats: While HTLV-1-associated myelopathy showed the greatest TCR clonal expansion, multiple sclerosis showed the least, falling below healthy controls.

Healthy control participants comprised blood bank volunteers in Maryland, USA. Source material was 2 million unsorted PBMCs, stored at -80 °C in RNAlater. TCRdb reprocessed the 5' RACE reads via MiXCR and lists one record per CDR3 protein. This table holds around 30,000 distinct CDR3 sequences, about 4.5% found once. The sample holds many counts of this clonotype. Its target is unknown. This clonotype was sampled from a man younger than 35 in good health. Sequencing used PBMCs.

This CDR3 reads CSVIGGTYEQYF. The DNA for the CDR3 is TGCAGCGTTATCGGCGGGACCTACGAGCAGTACTTC. The chain joins TRBV29-1 to TRBJ2-7; D is perhaps TRBD2 (6 bases). Per the germline V gene, CDR1 is SQVTM and CDR2 is ANQGSEA. This CDR3 is 12 amino acids long. The V end lost 5 bases, the J end lost 2 bases, and 10 bases lay between the germline ends.